The 18 T cell receptor beta chains in this list originate from one sample, sequenced in a study of T cell changes during pregnancy in multiple sclerosis. Method: immunoSEQ multiplex PCR; TCRdb's copy keeps in-frame clones and lacks some. Altogether more than 70,000 clones are present, approximately 89% being singletons, with the ten largest covering around 0.93%. The sample in question was peripheral blood, obtained before pregnancy. The receptors stem from a female donor with multiple sclerosis, enrolled in a pregnancy study.

The J gene is TRBJ1-5, the V gene TRBV19, with a possible D match to TRBD1 (5 bases). Germline V CDR1 and CDR2: LNHDA, SQIVND (reference sequence). The ends were cut back, 1 base at V and 3 bases at J, with 10 bases in the middle. The CDR3 loop spans 15 amino acids. The DNA for the CDR3 is TGTGCCAGTAGTATAGTGCGCAGGGCCAATCAGCCCCAGCATTTT. Encoded protein: CASSIVRRANQPQHF.

The V and J genes are TRBV4-2 and TRBJ2-7, with 7 positions matching TRBD1. V lost 1 base and J lost 4; bases outside the gene matches: 4. The CDR3 is 14 residues long. CDR1 is LGHNA, CDR2 YNFKEQ, per germline. The CDR3 DNA reads as TGTGCCAGCAGCCAAGCCACAGGGGCGTACGAGCAGTACTTC. Its translation: CASSQATGAYEQYF.

This clone was detected only once. This chain uses TRBV4-3 with TRBJ1-1; D call uncertain. V shed 1 base and J shed 4 bases, with 7 bases lying between them. The CDR3 totals 13 residues. CDR1 and CDR2 (germline): LGHNA, YSLEER. The CDR3: CASSQGVRTEAFF. The CDR3, as DNA: TGCGCCAGCAGCCAAGGAGTCCGCACTGAAGCTTTCTTT.

The chain recombines TRBV5-6 with TRBJ1-1; D remains unclear. The germline V and J ends were trimmed by 0 bases and 0 bases, with 9 bases remaining between them. CDR1 SGHDT and CDR2 YYEEEE come from the germline V gene. The CDR3 loop spans 15 amino acids. The CDR3 nucleotides are TGTGCCAGCAGCTTGGAAAGGAGCATGAACACTGAAGCTTTCTTT. Translation: CASSLERSMNTEAFF.

The rearrangement links TRBV19 to TRBJ2-1, with a tentative D call TRBD2 (6 bases). This CDR3 is built from 14 residues. Trimming removed 3 bases at V and 6 bases at J, with 12 bases between. The germline V gene has CDR1 LNHDA and CDR2 SQIVND (reference sequence). In DNA form, the CDR3 reads TGTGCCAGTAGTATTGGAGGGAGTCGCAATGAGCAGTTCTTC. Encoded protein: CASSIGGSRNEQFF.

The chain joins TRBV15 to TRBJ2-7; a possible D gene is TRBD1 (5 bases). V lost 1 base, J lost 6 bases, and 10 bases lay in between. Per the germline V gene, CDR1 is LNHNV and CDR2 is YYDKDF (reference sequence). This CDR3 contains 13 residues. The DNA of the CDR3 is TGTGCCACCAGCAGAGTGGCGCAGGGCGAGCAGTACTTC. Protein: CATSRVAQGEQYF.

As concerns this clone: One junction end does not reproduce the germline sequence, and a read error may be involved. The chain carries TRBV4-2 and TRBJ2-2; 7 nucleotides match TRBD2. CDR1 LGHNA and CDR2 YNFKEQ come from the germline V gene. This CDR3 has 15 residues. The CDR3 reads CASTQTLPGGGELFF. CDR3 coding DNA: TGTGCCAGCACCCAAACTCTGCCGGGGGGCGGGGAGCTGTTTTTT.

The rearrangement uses TRBV19 and TRBJ2-3; TRBD1 might be the D (6 bases). Deletions cut 5 bases from V and 0 bases from J, with 9 bases between. Per the germline V gene, CDR1 is LNHDA and CDR2 is SQIVND (reference sequence). This CDR3 region has 14 residues. In nucleotides, the CDR3 is TGTGCCAGTAGTCGGACAGCTAGCACAGATACGCAGTATTTT. Translating it yields CASSRTASTDTQYF.

This chain uses TRBV7-6 with TRBJ2-7, with 9 bases matching TRBD1. Trimming cost V 3 bases and J 7 bases; bases outside gene matches: 4. The CDR3 contains 13 residues. The germline V gene encodes CDR1 SGHVS and CDR2 FNYEAQ. The CDR3: CASSFRDRDEQYF. CDR3 bases: TGTGCCAGCAGCTTCCGGGACAGGGATGAGCAGTACTTC.

The chain recombines TRBV21-1 with TRBJ1-5; TRBD1, the table's D call, was not compared with the DNA. TRBV21-1 is tagged as a pseudogene. The CDR3 loop spans 16 amino acids. Written as DNA, the CDR3 is TGTGCCAGCAGCAAATCCAGGGCCCTTAGCAATCAGCCCCAGCATTTT. Protein sequence: CASSKSRALSNQPQHF.

This chain links TRBV19 with TRBJ1-5, with unresolved D. V was cut by 5 bases and J by 7 bases, with 12 bases left in between. Germline CDR1 and CDR2: LNHDA and SQIVND (reference sequence). CDR3 length equals 13 residues. The CDR3 is CASSQGREQPQHF. CDR3 in DNA: TGTGCCAGTAGTCAAGGGCGGGAACAGCCCCAGCATTTT.

The gene calls are TRBV7-3 and TRBJ2-6, with D hard to call. The CDR3 sequence is 13 residues long. The V gene lost 5 bases and the J gene lost 2 bases, with 4 bases spanning the gap. Germline V gives CDR1 SGHTA, CDR2 FQGTGA. The CDR3 nucleotides are TGTGCCAGCAGCCCCACTGGGGCCAACGTCCTGACTTTC. Translation gives CASSPTGANVLTF.

The rearrangement links TRBV2 to TRBJ2-3, with a weak D call TRBD1 (6 bases). V was shortened by 5 bases and J by 14 bases, with 17 bases between the two germline ends. The CDR3 extends over 12 amino acids. Germline values: CDR1 SNHLY, CDR2 FYNNEI. CDR3 in amino acids: CASSNRARLWYF. DNA of the CDR3: TGTGCCAGCAGTAACAGGGCCCGTCTTTGGTATTTT.

V and J are TRBV6-5 and TRBJ2-3; no clear D gene. Germline loops: CDR1 MNHEY, CDR2 SVGAGI. The CDR3 spans 16 residues. V dropped 2 bases and J dropped 0 bases, with 12 bases sitting between them. The CDR3 nucleotides are TGTGCCAGCAGTTACCAGAGCGAGTCAAGCACAGATACGCAGTATTTT. This encodes CASSYQSESSTDTQYF.

This chain uses TRBV27 with TRBJ2-7, with 7 bases that match TRBD1. The CDR3 runs 14 residues. The V segment lost 5 bases and the J segment 2 bases; nucleotides outside the gene matches: 6. Germline assignment: CDR1 MNHEY and CDR2 SMNVEV (reference sequence). The CDR3 loop is CASSQRTGPYEQYF. The DNA of the CDR3 is TGTGCCAGCAGTCAAAGGACAGGACCCTACGAGCAGTACTTC.

V usage is TRBV6-4 and J usage is TRBJ2-1; tentative D call: TRBD2 (6 bases). Trimming shortened V by 0 bases and J by 8 bases, and 14 bases separated the two germline ends. CDR1 MRHNA and CDR2 SNTAGT come from the germline V gene. This CDR3 is built from 15 residues. The CDR3 region has the DNA TGTGCCAGCAGTGACTCGGGGACTGGAAGAGATGAGCAGTTCTTC. Amino acid sequence: CASSDSGTGRDEQFF.

The chain links TRBV21-1 to TRBJ1-3; whether TRBD1, the table's D call, matches the DNA was not checked. TRBV21-1 is described as a pseudogene. The CDR3 spans 15 residues. The CDR3 DNA follows: TGTGCCAGCAGCAAAAACAGGGTTGCGGGAAACACCATATATTTT. This codes for CASSKNRVAGNTIYF.

This clone was counted only a few times. The chain carries TRBV27 and TRBJ1-2; 7 bases line up with TRBD1. This CDR3 is 15 amino acids long. J was trimmed by 6 bases and V by 6 bases; bases with no gene match: 13. Germline CDR1 is MNHEY and CDR2 is SMNVEV (reference sequence). The CDR3 DNA reads as TGTGCCAGCAGGGCAGGGAATGACAGGGTCGATGGCTACACCTTC. Protein product: CASRAGNDRVDGYTF.